This T cell receptor (beta chain) was observed in a study of Graves' ophthalmopathy and Graves' hyperthyroidism. This clonotype was seen repeatedly, ten times or more. Its antigen remains unidentified. Study outcomes and limitations: Appearing in blood as well were most expanded thyroid clonotypes above 0.001 frequency.

The authors amplified TCR beta CDR3 regions from RNA transcripts. Second-round multiplex PCR followed a first-round RT-PCR using HTBI primers. TCRdb ran MiXCR on the multiplex PCR reads and lists one entry per CDR3 protein. The sample records more than 1,000,000 distinct CDR3 sequences, less than 45% being singletons. The germline V gene has CDR1 SGHTA and CDR2 FQGNSA. The CDR3 covers 14 residues. Trimming removed 1 base at V and 3 bases at J, with 10 bases between. The sequence derives from an adult man with Graves' hyperthyroidism. The sample was peripheral blood or thyroid tissue (not recorded which). The chain recombines TRBV7-2 with TRBJ2-7, with D maybe TRBD1 (5 bases). The CDR3 here is CASSLVRQGYEQYF. In nucleotides, the CDR3 is TGTGCCAGCAGCTTAGTCAGGCAGGGCTACGAGCAGTACTTC.